The source of this T cell receptor (beta chain) is a study of blood T cell repertoires in COVID-19. The method was immunoSEQ multiplex PCR; TCRdb's version includes in-frame clones alone and lacks a portion of them. The sample consists of 300,000 to 350,000 clones, less than 90% of them appearing once. Germline CDR1 and CDR2: SGHRS and YFSETQ. V trimming: 7 bases; J trimming: 4 bases; junction bases outside the gene matches: 25. CDR3 size: 20 residues. This chain connects TRBV5-1 to TRBJ1-4; 7 positions agree with TRBD1. The TCR comes from a woman under 40 who had recovered from COVID-19. Input material: PBMCs or T cells enriched from blood (not recorded which). The chain's CDR3 is CASALTPPSRFGTDNEKLFF. The CDR3 DNA reads TGCGCCAGCGCCCTCACCCCCCCCTCAAGATTCGGGACAGATAATGAAAAACTGTTTTTT.